This entry features one T cell receptor beta chain sequence. The same CDR3 also results from other DNA sequences found in this sample. The PCR had 60 Vbeta and 13 Jbeta primers. Data came from immunoSEQ multiplex PCR; TCRdb stores just in-frame clones and leaves some out. The sample yields 90,000 to 150,000 clones, less than 65% seen once. The data were taken from a study of cytomegalovirus exposure and HLA in healthy donors. The donors (healthy individuals) were bone marrow donors. This CDR3 region has 15 residues. J was trimmed by 2 bases and V by 4 bases; bases with no gene match: 1. Looked up from germline, CDR1 is LGHNA and CDR2 is YSLEER.

Material: PBMCs. This chain uses TRBV4-3 with TRBJ2-7; TRBD2 matches at 14 bases. The receptor was isolated from a man aged 35 to 55 in good health and CMV-seropositive. CDR3 in amino acids: CASSPGLAGAYEQYF. The CDR3 DNA reads as TGCGCCAGCAGCCCGGGACTAGCGGGGGCCTACGAGCAGTACTTC.